This entry features one TCR beta chain sequence. Antigen specificity is unknown. From germline, CDR1 is SQVTM and CDR2 ANQGSEA. V lost 7 bases and J lost 3, with 16 bases in between. This CDR3 is built from 14 residues. The entry originates in a study of beta chain features in type 1 diabetes. The study reverse transcribed the entire isolated RNA, so it sequenced expressed TCRB transcripts. TCRdb's table, derived via immunoSEQ multiplex PCR, lists solely in-frame clones and lacks some. The sample includes some 350,000 clones, around an eighth seen only once; the top ten take about 0.016%. Via the markers CD45RO/CCR7/CD25/CD127/CD95/CD27, stem cell-like memory, regulatory, central memory and naive CD4+ cells were sorted. Study observations and caveats: For patients, the naive, central memory and Treg TCRB repertoires appeared more alike than for healthy donors. There was a moderate but significant shortening of TCRB CDR3s in all four CD4+ subsets of Type 1 diabetes patients.

This sequence originates from a woman in her late teens or twenties with type 1 diabetes. Sequenced: naive CD4+ T cells from blood. The chain couples TRBV29-1 to TRBJ2-1; the D gene is possibly TRBD1 (5 bases). The CDR3 DNA reads TGCAGCGCCGAGAGGTATAGGGGCTACAATGAGCAGTTCTTC. Its translation is CSAERYRGYNEQFF.